Sequencing of this TCR beta chain was carried out in a study of blood T cell repertoires in COVID-19. About the research overall: There were acute and convalescent COVID-19 samples, and they came from the United States, Italy and Spain. The cDNA or gDNA used as material had been derived from T cells, B-cell-depleted T cells, or PBMCs.

Per the authors' pipeline: Using reference gene primer amplification, nucleated cell counts were estimated. Libraries were prepared by immunoSEQ multiplex PCR; TCRdb keeps only in-frame clonotypes and omits some of them. The DNA was the basis for D and trimming; V, J and clone size are from that table. The sample carries approximately 120,000 clones, 65% to 90% recorded once. The CDR3 sequence is 14 residues long. The ends were cut back, 0 bases at V and 2 bases at J, with 9 bases in the middle. Germline-derived CDR1 and CDR2 are SGHDT and YYEEEE. This clone appeared once. The chain employs TRBV5-6 and TRBJ2-7; the D gene is possibly TRBD1 (6 bases). This sequence originates from a woman older than 75 with acute or convalescent COVID-19. The sequenced sample was peripheral blood. The CDR3 DNA reads as TGTGCCAGCAGCTTGGCCGGGGACACCTACGAGCAGTACTTC. The encoded protein is CASSLAGDTYEQYF.